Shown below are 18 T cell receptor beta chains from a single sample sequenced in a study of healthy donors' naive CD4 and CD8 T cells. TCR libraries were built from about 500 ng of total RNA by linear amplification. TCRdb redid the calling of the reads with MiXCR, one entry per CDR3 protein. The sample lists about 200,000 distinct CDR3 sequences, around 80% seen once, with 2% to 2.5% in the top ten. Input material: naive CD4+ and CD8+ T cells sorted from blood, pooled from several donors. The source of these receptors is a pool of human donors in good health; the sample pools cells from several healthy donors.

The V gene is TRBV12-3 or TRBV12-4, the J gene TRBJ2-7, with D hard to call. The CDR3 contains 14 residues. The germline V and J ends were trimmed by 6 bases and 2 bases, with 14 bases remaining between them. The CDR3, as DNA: TGTGCCAGCAGCCACGGTACTGAGGCCTACGAGCAGTACTTC. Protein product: CASSHGTEAYEQYF.

CDR3 amino acids: CASSSLAGDNEQFF. CDR3 DNA: TGTGCCAGCAGTTCCCTAGCGGGAGACAATGAGCAGTTCTTC. V is TRBV27 and J is TRBJ2-1; the match to TRBD2 covers 10 bases. Germline V gene sequence: CDR1 MNHEY, CDR2 SMNVEV (reference sequence). V was pared by 4 bases and J by 5 bases, with 2 bases of the junction left unmatched. CDR3 size: 14 residues.

The CDR3 is CAWSPVGQSGYTF. The CDR3 DNA follows: TGTGCCTGGAGTCCGGTGGGACAAAGCGGCTACACCTTC. This chain links TRBV30 with TRBJ1-2; tentative D call: TRBD1 (6 bases). The germline V and J ends were trimmed by 2 bases and 8 bases, with 15 bases remaining between them. The CDR3 sequence is 13 residues long. The germline V gene encodes CDR1 GTSNPN and CDR2 SVGIG (reference sequence).

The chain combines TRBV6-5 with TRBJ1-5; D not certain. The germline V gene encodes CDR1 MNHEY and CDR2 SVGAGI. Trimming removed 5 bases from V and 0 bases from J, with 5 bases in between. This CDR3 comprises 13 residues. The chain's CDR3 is CASSPNSNQPQHF. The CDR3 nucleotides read TGTGCCAGCAGTCCAAATAGCAATCAGCCCCAGCATTTT.

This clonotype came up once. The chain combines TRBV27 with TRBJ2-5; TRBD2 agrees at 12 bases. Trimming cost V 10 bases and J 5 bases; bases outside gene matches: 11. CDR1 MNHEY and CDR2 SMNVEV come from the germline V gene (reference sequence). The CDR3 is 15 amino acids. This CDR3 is CATGPTSGSFETQYF. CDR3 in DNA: TGTGCCACGGGTCCGACTAGCGGGAGTTTCGAGACCCAGTACTTC.

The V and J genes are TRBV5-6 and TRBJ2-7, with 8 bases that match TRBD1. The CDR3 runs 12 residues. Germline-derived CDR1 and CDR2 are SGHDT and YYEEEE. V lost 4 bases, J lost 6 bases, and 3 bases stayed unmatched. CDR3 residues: CASSVGTGEQYF. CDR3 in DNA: TGTGCCAGCAGCGTGGGGACAGGCGAGCAGTACTTC.

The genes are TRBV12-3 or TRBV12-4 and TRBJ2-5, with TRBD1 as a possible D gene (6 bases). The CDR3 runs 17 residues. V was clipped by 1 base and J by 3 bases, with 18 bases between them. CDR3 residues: CASSLVGGLEAEETQYF. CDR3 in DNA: TGTGCCAGCAGTTTAGTTGGGGGCTTGGAGGCCGAAGAGACCCAGTACTTC.

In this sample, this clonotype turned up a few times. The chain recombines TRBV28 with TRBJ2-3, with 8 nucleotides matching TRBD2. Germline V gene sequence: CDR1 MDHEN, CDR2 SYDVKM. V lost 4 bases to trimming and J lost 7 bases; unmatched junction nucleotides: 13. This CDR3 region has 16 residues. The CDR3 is CASSSPAGTSSNTQYF. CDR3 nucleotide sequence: TGTGCCAGCAGTTCTCCAGCCGGGACTAGTTCAAATACGCAGTATTTT.

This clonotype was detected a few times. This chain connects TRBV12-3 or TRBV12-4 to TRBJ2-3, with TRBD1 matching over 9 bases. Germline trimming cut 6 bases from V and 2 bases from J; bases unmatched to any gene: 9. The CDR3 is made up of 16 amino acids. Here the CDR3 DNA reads TGTGCCAGCAGCCCTGCTGGACAGGGGCCCACAGATACGCAGTATTTT. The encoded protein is CASSPAGQGPTDTQYF.

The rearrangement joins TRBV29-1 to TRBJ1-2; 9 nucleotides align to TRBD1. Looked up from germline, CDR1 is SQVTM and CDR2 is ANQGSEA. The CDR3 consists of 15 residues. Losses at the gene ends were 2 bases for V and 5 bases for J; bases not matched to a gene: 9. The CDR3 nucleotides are TGCAGCGTTGAATCGGACAGGGGAGTTTGGTATGGCTACACCTTC. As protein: CSVESDRGVWYGYTF.

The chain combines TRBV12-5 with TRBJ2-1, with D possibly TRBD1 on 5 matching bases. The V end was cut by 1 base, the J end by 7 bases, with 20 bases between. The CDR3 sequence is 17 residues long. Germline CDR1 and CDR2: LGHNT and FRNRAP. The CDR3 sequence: CASGLEFGHPEPNEQFF. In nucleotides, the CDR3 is TGTGCTAGTGGTTTGGAATTTGGACACCCCGAGCCGAATGAGCAGTTCTTC.

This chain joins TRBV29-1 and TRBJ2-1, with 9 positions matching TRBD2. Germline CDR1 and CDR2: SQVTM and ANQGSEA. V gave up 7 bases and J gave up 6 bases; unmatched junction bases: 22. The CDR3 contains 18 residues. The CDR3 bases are TGCAGCGGCCTCCGGGACCCCTGGGGCGGGAGGGCCCTCAATGAGCAGTTCTTC. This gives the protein CSGLRDPWGGRALNEQFF.

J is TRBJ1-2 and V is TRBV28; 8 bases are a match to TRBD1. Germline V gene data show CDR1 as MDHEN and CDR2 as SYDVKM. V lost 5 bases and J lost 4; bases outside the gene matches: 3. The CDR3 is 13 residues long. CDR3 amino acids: CASSGQGSYGYTF. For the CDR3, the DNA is TGTGCCAGCAGTGGACAGGGTAGCTATGGCTACACCTTC.

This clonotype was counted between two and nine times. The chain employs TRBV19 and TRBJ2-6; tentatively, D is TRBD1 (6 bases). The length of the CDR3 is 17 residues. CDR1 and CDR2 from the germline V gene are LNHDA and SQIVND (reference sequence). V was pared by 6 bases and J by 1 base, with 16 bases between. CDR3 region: CASRTTGVRSGANVLTF. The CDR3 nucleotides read TGTGCCAGTAGAACGACAGGCGTAAGGTCTGGGGCCAACGTCCTGACTTTC.

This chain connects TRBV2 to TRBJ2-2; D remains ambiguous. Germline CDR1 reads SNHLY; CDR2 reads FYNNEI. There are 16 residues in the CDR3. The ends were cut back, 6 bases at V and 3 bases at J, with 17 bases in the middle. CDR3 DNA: TGTGCCAGCAGCGCAAAGGACGTAGGCTACACCGGGGAGCTGTTTTTT. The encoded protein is CASSAKDVGYTGELFF. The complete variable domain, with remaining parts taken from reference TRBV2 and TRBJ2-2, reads EPEVTQTPSHQVTQMGQEVILRCVPISNHLYFYWYRQILGQKVEFLVSFYNNEISEKSEIFDDQFSVERPDGSNFTLKIRSTKLEDSAMYFCASSAKDVGYTGELFFGEGSRLTVL.

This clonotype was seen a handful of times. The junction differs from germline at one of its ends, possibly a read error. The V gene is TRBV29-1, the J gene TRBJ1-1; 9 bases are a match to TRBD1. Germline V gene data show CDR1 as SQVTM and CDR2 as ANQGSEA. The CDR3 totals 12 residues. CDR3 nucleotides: TGCAGCGTTGAGGGACAGGGTGGCTTTCAGCACTTT. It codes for CSVEGQGGFQHF.

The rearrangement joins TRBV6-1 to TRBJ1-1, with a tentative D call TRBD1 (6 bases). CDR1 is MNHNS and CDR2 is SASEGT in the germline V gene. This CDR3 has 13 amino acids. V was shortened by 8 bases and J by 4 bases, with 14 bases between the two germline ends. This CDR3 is CASGRGRGTEAFF. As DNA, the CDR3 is TGTGCCAGCGGGAGGGGGAGGGGCACTGAAGCTTTCTTT.

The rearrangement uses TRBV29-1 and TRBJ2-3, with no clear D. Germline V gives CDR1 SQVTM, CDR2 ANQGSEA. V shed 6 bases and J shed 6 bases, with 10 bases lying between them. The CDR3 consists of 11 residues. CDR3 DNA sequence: TGCAGCGTCGAAAGGCTGGATACGCAGTATTTT. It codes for CSVERLDTQYF.